Listed here are 32 T cell receptor beta chains from one sample, sequenced in a study of vaccination effects on CD4 cells after COVID-19. A 10-day culture period preceded the isolation of CD4+ T cells. Their antigens remain unidentified. Assay used: immunoSEQ multiplex PCR; TCRdb lists only in-frame clones, some missing. The sample carries about 37,000 clones, about 70% recorded once. Sequencing used CD4+ T cells from PBMCs cultured without peptide, obtained before COVID-19 vaccination. The source of these receptors is a human donor who received a COVID-19 vaccine.

The CDR3 DNA reads as TGTGCCAGCTCACCAAGGGGACTAGCGGGAGGGCCGAACGATGAGCAGTTCTTC. It codes for CASSPRGLAGGPNDEQFF. The chain combines TRBV18 with TRBJ2-1, with 16 bases aligning to TRBD2. Losses at the gene ends were 2 bases for V and 8 bases for J; bases not matched to a gene: 9. Looked up from germline, CDR1 is KGHSH and CDR2 is LQKENI. This CDR3 contains 18 residues.

CDR3 sequence (DNA): TGTGCCTGGAGTGTTCCACCAAATTCACCCCTCCACTTT. This encodes CAWSVPPNSPLHF. The chain links TRBV30 to TRBJ1-6; no reliable D call. Germline values: CDR1 GTSNPN, CDR2 SVGIG (reference sequence). Trimming took off 0 bases at V and 7 bases at J, with 7 bases between the two ends. CDR3 length equals 13 residues.

The chain joins TRBV6-4 to TRBJ2-2, with D tentatively TRBD1 (6 bases). Trimming removed 6 bases from V and 4 bases from J, with 15 bases in between. This CDR3 is 15 amino acids long. CDR1 and CDR2 from the germline V gene are MRHNA and SNTAGT. CDR3 residues: CASSPAGAGTGELFF. Written as DNA, the CDR3 is TGTGCCAGCAGCCCAGCAGGGGCTGGCACCGGGGAGCTGTTTTTT.

This clone was seen a few times. The V gene is TRBV27, the J gene TRBJ2-6; tentatively, D is TRBD1 (6 bases). CDR1 is MNHEY, CDR2 SMNVEV, per germline (reference sequence). Trimming removed 6 bases at V and 0 bases at J, with 24 bases between. This CDR3 is 20 amino acids long. The CDR3 is CASSTIYQGRVGSGANVLTF. DNA for the CDR3: TGTGCCAGCAGCACTATATATCAGGGGCGGGTTGGCTCTGGGGCCAACGTCCTGACTTTC.

This chain connects TRBV5-1 to TRBJ1-6, with TRBD1 identical over 8 bases. The CDR3 covers 14 residues. The V and J ends lost 3 bases and 11 bases, in that order; junction bases with no gene match: 7. The V gene's germline CDR1 is SGHRS and CDR2 YFSETQ. CDR3 sequence: CASSSLGQGAPLHF. The CDR3 DNA reads as TGCGCCAGCAGCTCCCTAGGACAGGGTGCACCCCTCCACTTT.

As concerns this clone: Other DNA sequences within the sample encode an identical CDR3. The V and J genes are TRBV18 and TRBJ2-5; D unresolved. Trimming took 3 bases from V and 0 from J, leaving 2 bases between them. The CDR3 consists of 12 residues. The V gene's germline CDR1 is KGHSH and CDR2 LQKENI. The CDR3 spells CASSPNQETQYF. The CDR3 nucleotides read TGTGCCAGCTCACCGAACCAAGAGACCCAGTACTTC.

The chain combines TRBV10-1 with TRBJ1-4; 7 bases align to TRBD1. Germline CDR1 is WNHNN and CDR2 is SYGVQD (reference sequence). This CDR3 is built from 14 residues. Trimming cost V 4 bases and J 6 bases; bases outside gene matches: 5. The CDR3 sequence: CASSGTGVDEKLFF. CDR3 coding DNA: TGCGCCAGCAGTGGAACAGGGGTCGATGAAAAACTGTTTTTT.

The V and J genes are TRBV7-6 and TRBJ2-7; 8 bases are shared with TRBD2. Trimming removed 5 bases from V and 4 bases from J; junction bases left unmatched: 10. CDR1 is SGHVS, CDR2 FNYEAQ, per germline. This CDR3 region has 15 residues. CDR3 sequence: CASSGWAGGSYEQYF. The CDR3 DNA is TGTGCCAGCAGCGGGTGGGCGGGAGGTTCGTACGAGCAGTACTTC. Using reference TRBV7-6 and TRBJ2-7 for the parts outside the CDR3, the full variable domain is GAGVSQSPRYKVTKRGQDVALRCDPISGHVSLYWYRQALGQGPEFLTYFNYEAQQDKSGLPNDRFSAERPEGSISTLTIQRTEQRDSAMYRCASSGWAGGSYEQYFGPGTRLTVT.

The chain links TRBV12-2 to TRBJ1-2. TRBV12-2 is classified as a pseudogene. This CDR3 has 15 amino acids. The CDR3: CASRLFPRTSDGYTF. The CDR3 bases are TGTGCAAGTCGCTTATTTCCCCGGACGTCTGATGGCTACACCTTC.

J is TRBJ2-2 and V is TRBV30; 7 bases are a match to TRBD1. Looked up from germline, CDR1 is GTSNPN and CDR2 is SVGIG (reference sequence). The CDR3 is 13 amino acids. The V segment lost 3 bases and the J segment 5 bases; nucleotides outside the gene matches: 3. The CDR3 reads CAWRTGRTGELFF. CDR3 nucleotides: TGTGCCTGGAGGACAGGGCGGACCGGGGAGCTGTTTTTT.

The CDR3, as DNA: TGTGCCAGCAGCTCCGACCCACAGGACACCGGGGAGCTGTTTTTT. Protein sequence: CASSSDPQDTGELFF. This chain connects TRBV5-6 to TRBJ2-2; tentatively, D is TRBD1 (5 bases). V lost 3 bases and J 3 bases, leaving 12 bases between the germline ends. There are 15 residues in the CDR3. Germline CDR1 reads SGHDT; CDR2 reads YYEEEE.

The chain uses TRBV6-5 and TRBJ2-1; 7 nucleotides agree with TRBD1. The CDR3 is made up of 16 amino acids. Looked up from germline, CDR1 is MNHEY and CDR2 is SVGAGI. V lost 3 bases and J lost 0; bases outside the gene matches: 5. In DNA, the CDR3 is TGTGCCAGCAGTTATAAGGGACAGAGCTCCTACAATGAGCAGTTCTTC. Encoded protein: CASSYKGQSSYNEQFF.

The chain couples TRBV18 to TRBJ2-1; the match to TRBD2 covers 13 bases. J lost 7 bases, V lost 5 bases, and 5 bases had no gene match. CDR3 length equals 15 residues. The germline V gene has CDR1 KGHSH and CDR2 LQKENI. CDR3 DNA: TGTGCCAGCTCAGGGACTAGCGGGAACCCTAATGAGCAGTTCTTC. Residues: CASSGTSGNPNEQFF.

This clone has a single count. The CDR3 nucleotides are TGTGCCAGCAGCCAAGCGGATAGGGATTATAACTATGGCTACACCTTC. Translated, it gives CASSQADRDYNYGYTF. J is TRBJ1-2 and V is TRBV4-2, with no clear D. CDR3 length: 16 amino acids. The V gene lost 1 base and the J gene lost 1 base, with 13 bases spanning the gap. Germline CDR1 is LGHNA and CDR2 is YNFKEQ.

A few counts support this clone. The chain couples TRBV29-1 to TRBJ1-2; tentative D call: TRBD1 (5 bases). There are 12 residues in the CDR3. Trimming took off 2 bases at V and 6 bases at J, with 10 bases between the two ends. Germline CDR1 reads SQVTM; CDR2 reads ANQGSEA. As DNA, the CDR3 is TGCAGCGTTGAAACGGACACCGATGGCTACACCTTC. Protein product: CSVETDTDGYTF.

V is TRBV5-6 and J is TRBJ2-3, with D perhaps TRBD1 (6 bases). CDR3 size: 14 residues. V lost 5 bases and J 2 bases, leaving 12 bases between the germline ends. Germline CDR1 reads SGHDT; CDR2 reads YYEEEE. The DNA of the CDR3 is TGTGCCAGCAGATCGACAGGATTCACAGATACGCAGTATTTT. It yields the protein CASRSTGFTDTQYF. Complete variable domain (other parts from reference TRBV5-6 and TRBJ2-3): DAGVTQSPTHLIKTRGQQVTLRCSPKSGHDTVSWYQQALGQGPQFIFQYYEEEERQRGNFPDRFSGHQFPNYSSELNVNALLLGDSALYLCASRSTGFTDTQYFGPGTRLTVL.

The chain combines TRBV9 with TRBJ2-3; 10 bases match TRBD2. J gave up 5 bases and V 6 bases, and 3 bases lay outside the gene matches. CDR1 SGDLS and CDR2 YYNGEE come from the germline V gene. This CDR3 has 13 residues. The CDR3 reads CASNQRGGDTQYF. CDR3 DNA: TGTGCCAGCAACCAGCGGGGGGGAGATACGCAGTATTTT.

The chain uses TRBV7-9 and TRBJ2-3, with 8 bases lining up with TRBD1. The germline CDR1 and CDR2 sequences are SEHNR and FQNEAQ (reference sequence). Trimming cost V 7 bases and J 2 bases; bases outside gene matches: 8. This CDR3 has 15 residues. The CDR3 DNA follows: TGTGCCAGCACCACAGGGGGAAGCGACACAGATACGCAGTATTTT. Its protein is CASTTGGSDTDTQYF. Based on the CDR3 plus reference TRBV7-9 and TRBJ2-3, the full variable domain is DTGVSQNPRHKITKRGQNVTFRCDPISEHNRLYWYRQTLGQGPEFLTYFQNEAQLEKSRLLSDRFSAERPKGSFSTLEIQRTEQGDSAMYLCASTTGGSDTDTQYFGPGTRLTVL.

The chain couples TRBV6-5 to TRBJ2-7, with 7 bases lining up with TRBD1. The CDR3 extends over 15 amino acids. Losses at the gene ends were 2 bases for V and 2 bases for J; bases not matched to a gene: 6. Germline V lookup: CDR1 MNHEY, CDR2 SVGAGI. CDR3 in DNA: TGTGCCAGCAGTTACGATAAGGGGGCCCCCTACGAGCAGTACTTC. Translation gives CASSYDKGAPYEQYF.

In its sample, this clone was seen a few times. The chain links TRBV6-2 or TRBV6-3 to TRBJ1-5; D not certain. The CDR3 has 14 residues. From germline, CDR1 is MNHEY and CDR2 SVGEGT. V was trimmed by 0 bases and J by 0 bases, leaving 3 bases between them. The CDR3 here is CASSYSLSNQPQHF. CDR3 nucleotide sequence: TGTGCCAGCAGTTACTCACTTAGCAATCAGCCCCAGCATTTT.

This clone occurred once. V is TRBV9 and J is TRBJ1-3; D perhaps matches TRBD1 (5 bases). CDR1 is SGDLS, CDR2 YYNGEE, per germline. The CDR3 runs to 16 residues. Between the trimmed V and J ends, which lost 0 bases and 0 bases, there was a span of 10 bases. CDR3 DNA sequence: TGTGCCAGCAGCGTAGGGGGGAGTAACTCTGGAAACACCATATATTTT. It is translated as CASSVGGSNSGNTIYF.

This chain connects TRBV11-2 to TRBJ2-7, with 9 bases aligning to TRBD2. Germline V gene sequence: CDR1 SGHAT, CDR2 FQNNGV. V shed 5 bases and J 0 bases; nucleotides not matched to a gene: 5. The length of the CDR3 is 15 residues. In DNA form, the CDR3 reads TGTGCCAGCAGCGTCTTTAGCGGGGGCTCCTACGAGCAGTACTTC. It specifies CASSVFSGGSYEQYF. Full variable domain (outside the CDR3, taken from reference TRBV11-2 and TRBJ2-7): EAGVAQSPRYKIIEKRQSVAFWCNPISGHATLYWYQQILGQGPKLLIQFQNNGVVDDSQLPKDRFSAERLKGVDSTLKIQPAKLEDSAVYLCASSVFSGGSYEQYFGPGTRLTVT.

The chain uses TRBV28 and TRBJ2-6, with 7 nucleotides matching TRBD1. Germline CDR1 reads MDHEN; CDR2 reads SYDVKM. J lost 0 bases, V lost 7 bases, and 12 bases had no gene match. This CDR3 spans 18 amino acids. The DNA for the CDR3 is TGTGCCAGCAACTCATTGACAGGGACGTCCTCTGGGGCCAACGTCCTGACTTTC. This encodes CASNSLTGTSSGANVLTF. The variable domain in full, with the rest retrieved from reference TRBV28 and TRBJ2-6, is DVKVTQSSRYLVKRTGEKVFLECVQDMDHENMFWYRQDPGLGLRLIYFSYDVKMKEKGDIPEGYSVSREKKERFSLILESASTNQTSMYLCASNSLTGTSSGANVLTFGAGSRLTVL.

The sample holds one count of this clone. The chain has TRBV7-6 and TRBJ2-2, with 13 bases identical to TRBD2. The V gene's germline CDR1 is SGHVS and CDR2 FNYEAQ. The CDR3 length is 15 residues. V was clipped by 9 bases and J by 6 bases; unmatched bases: 7. The CDR3, as DNA: TGTGCCAGTGGGAGACTAGCGGGGGGTCCCGGGGAGCTGTTTTTT. Translated: CASGRLAGGPGELFF.

In this sample, this clone turned up once. This chain connects TRBV2 to TRBJ1-1; D is possibly TRBD1 (6 bases). CDR1 and CDR2 from the germline V gene are SNHLY and FYNNEI. V gave up 6 bases and J gave up 8 bases, with 16 bases separating them. CDR3 length: 13 residues. The CDR3 sequence: CASSAEGGSEAFF. The CDR3 nucleotides are TGTGCCAGCAGCGCCGAAGGGGGATCGGAAGCTTTCTTT.

The V and J genes are TRBV7-2 and TRBJ2-5; D is possibly TRBD1 or TRBD2 (6 bases each). CDR1 is SGHTA and CDR2 is FQGNSA in the germline V gene. V was cut by 5 bases and J by 5 bases, with 15 bases left in between. The CDR3 totals 14 residues. CDR3 in amino acids: CASSLGGQTETQYF. CDR3 DNA sequence: TGTGCCAGCAGCCTCGGGGGCCAGACGGAGACCCAGTACTTC.

The chain recombines TRBV15 with TRBJ2-3; 9 bases agree with TRBD2. CDR3 size: 13 residues. The V gene end was trimmed by 10 bases and the J gene end by 2 bases; junction bases not matched to a gene: 4. Per germline, CDR1 LNHNV and CDR2 YYDKDF (reference sequence). Written as DNA, the CDR3 is TGTGCCAGTGGCGGGGGGGCCACAGATACGCAGTATTTT. It translates to CASGGGATDTQYF.

V is TRBV5-1 and J is TRBJ1-2; TRBD1 aligns across 8 bases. CDR3 length: 14 amino acids. The V and J ends lost 3 bases and 7 bases, in that order; junction bases with no gene match: 8. Germline CDR1 reads SGHRS; CDR2 reads YFSETQ. CDR3 DNA: TGCGCCAGCAGCTCCGAGGGACAGGAAGCTGGCTACACCTTC. Protein sequence: CASSSEGQEAGYTF.

CDR3 sequence (DNA): TGCGTTACGTCGGGGGTGGGTCGGGGAAATGAGCAGTTCTTC. It encodes CVTSGVGRGNEQFF. V usage is TRBV5-1 and J usage is TRBJ2-1, with D tentatively TRBD2 (6 bases). This CDR3 is built from 14 residues. The germline V gene encodes CDR1 SGHRS and CDR2 YFSETQ.

The chain couples TRBV7-2 to TRBJ2-3, with 7 bases identical to TRBD1. The ends lost 4 bases at V and 5 bases at J; junction bases unmatched: 12. Germline V gene data show CDR1 as SGHTA and CDR2 as FQGNSA. The CDR3 spans 16 residues. For the CDR3, the DNA is TGTGCCAGCAGCTACGACGCGACAGGGTCCGGAGATACGCAGTATTTT. Its translation: CASSYDATGSGDTQYF.

The chain has TRBV18 and TRBJ1-2; perhaps TRBD1 as D (6 bases). Germline CDR1 reads KGHSH; CDR2 reads LQKENI. CDR3 length: 13 amino acids. Deletions cut 1 base from V and 8 bases from J, with 11 bases between. The CDR3 DNA is TGTGCCAGCTCACCACAAGGGGGGGAAGGCTACACCTTC. This translates into CASSPQGGEGYTF.

This clone was seen a few times. This sequence joins TRBV5-1 and TRBJ2-1; D is unresolved. This CDR3 region has 15 residues. Germline CDR1 SGHRS, CDR2 YFSETQ. The ends were cut back, 0 bases at V and 0 bases at J, with 7 bases in the middle. CDR3 nucleotides: TGCGCCAGCAGCTTGGACTCCACCTCCTACAATGAGCAGTTCTTC. As protein: CASSLDSTSYNEQFF.